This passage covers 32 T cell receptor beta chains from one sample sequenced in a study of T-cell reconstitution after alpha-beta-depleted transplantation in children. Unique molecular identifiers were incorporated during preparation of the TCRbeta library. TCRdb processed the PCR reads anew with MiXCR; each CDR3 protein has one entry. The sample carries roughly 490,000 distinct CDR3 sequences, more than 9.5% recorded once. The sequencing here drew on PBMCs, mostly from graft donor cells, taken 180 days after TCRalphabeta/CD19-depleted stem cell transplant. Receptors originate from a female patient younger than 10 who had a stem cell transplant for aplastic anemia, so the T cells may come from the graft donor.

The CDR3 is CASTADRKETQYF. The CDR3 bases are TGTGCCAGCACCGCGGACAGGAAAGAGACCCAGTACTTC. This chain joins TRBV21-1 and TRBJ2-5; the table's TRBD1 call for D was not verified on the DNA. TRBV21-1 is a pseudogene segment. The CDR3 totals 13 residues.

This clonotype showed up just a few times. The CDR3 DNA sequence: TGTGCCAGCAGTAGTTGGGATGAGCAGTTCTTC. It encodes CASSSWDEQFF. The J gene is TRBJ2-1, the V gene TRBV11-2; D is unclear. CDR1 and CDR2 (germline): SGHAT, FQNNGV. Deletions cut 6 bases from V and 8 bases from J, with 8 bases between. This CDR3 contains 11 residues.

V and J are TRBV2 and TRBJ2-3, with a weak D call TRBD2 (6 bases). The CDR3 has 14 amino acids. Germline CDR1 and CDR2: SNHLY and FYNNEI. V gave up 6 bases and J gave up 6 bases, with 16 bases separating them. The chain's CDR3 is CASRGYRRGDTQYF. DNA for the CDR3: TGTGCCAGCAGGGGGTATCGCCGGGGGGATACGCAGTATTTT.

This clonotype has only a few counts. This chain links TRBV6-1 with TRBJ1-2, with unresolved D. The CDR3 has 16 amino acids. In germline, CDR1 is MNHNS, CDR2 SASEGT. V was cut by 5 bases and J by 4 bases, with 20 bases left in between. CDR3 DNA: TGTGCCAGCAGTACCAAAGCGGTTCCCGGGGTCTATGGCTACACCTTC. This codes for CASSTKAVPGVYGYTF.

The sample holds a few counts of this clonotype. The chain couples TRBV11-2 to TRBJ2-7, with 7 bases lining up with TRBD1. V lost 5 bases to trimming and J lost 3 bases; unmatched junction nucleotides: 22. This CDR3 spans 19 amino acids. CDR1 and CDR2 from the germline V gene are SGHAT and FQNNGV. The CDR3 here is CASSPLPGQTRPHIYEQYF. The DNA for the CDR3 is TGTGCCAGCAGCCCCCTACCGGGACAGACACGACCCCATATCTACGAGCAGTACTTC. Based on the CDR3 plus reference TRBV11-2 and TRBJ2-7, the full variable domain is EAGVAQSPRYKIIEKRQSVAFWCNPISGHATLYWYQQILGQGPKLLIQFQNNGVVDDSQLPKDRFSAERLKGVDSTLKIQPAKLEDSAVYLCASSPLPGQTRPHIYEQYFGPGTRLTVT.

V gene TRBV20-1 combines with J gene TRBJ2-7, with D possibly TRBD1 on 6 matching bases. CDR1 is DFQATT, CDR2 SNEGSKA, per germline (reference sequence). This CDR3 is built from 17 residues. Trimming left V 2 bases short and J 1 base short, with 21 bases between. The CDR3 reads CSARSGDVRGLSYEQYF. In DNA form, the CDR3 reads TGCAGTGCTAGATCAGGGGATGTCAGAGGGTTATCCTACGAGCAGTACTTC.

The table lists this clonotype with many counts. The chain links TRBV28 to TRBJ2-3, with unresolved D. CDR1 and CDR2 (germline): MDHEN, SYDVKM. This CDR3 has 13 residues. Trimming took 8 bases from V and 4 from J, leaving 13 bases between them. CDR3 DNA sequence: TGTGCCAGCCGGACGGCTCGCCCAGATACGCAGTATTTT. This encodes CASRTARPDTQYF.

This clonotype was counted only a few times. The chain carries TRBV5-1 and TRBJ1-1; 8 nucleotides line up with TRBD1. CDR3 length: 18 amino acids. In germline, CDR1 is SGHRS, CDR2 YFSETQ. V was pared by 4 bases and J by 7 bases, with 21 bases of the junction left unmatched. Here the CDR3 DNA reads TGCGCCAGCAGCCCGATCGACAGGGGTGGAAAAGGACATGGTGAAGCTTTCTTT. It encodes CASSPIDRGGKGHGEAFF.

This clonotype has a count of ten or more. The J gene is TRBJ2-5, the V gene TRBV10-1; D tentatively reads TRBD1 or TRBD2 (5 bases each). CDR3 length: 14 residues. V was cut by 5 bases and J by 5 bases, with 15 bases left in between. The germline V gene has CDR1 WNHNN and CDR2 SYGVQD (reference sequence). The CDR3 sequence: CASSRDGRDETQYF. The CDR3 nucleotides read TGCGCCAGCAGTCGGGACGGCCGGGATGAGACCCAGTACTTC.

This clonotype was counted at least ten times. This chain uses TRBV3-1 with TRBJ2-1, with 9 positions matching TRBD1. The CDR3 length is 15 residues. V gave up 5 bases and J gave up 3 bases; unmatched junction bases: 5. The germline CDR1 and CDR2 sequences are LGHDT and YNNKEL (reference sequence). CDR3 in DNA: TGTGCCAGCAGCGCCGGGACAGGGTTCTACAATGAGCAGTTCTTC. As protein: CASSAGTGFYNEQFF.

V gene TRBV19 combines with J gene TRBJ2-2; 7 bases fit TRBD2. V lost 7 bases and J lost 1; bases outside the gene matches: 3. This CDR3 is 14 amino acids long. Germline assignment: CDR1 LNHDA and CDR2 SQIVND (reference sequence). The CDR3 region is CASILALNTGELFF. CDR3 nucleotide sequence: TGTGCCAGTATACTAGCGCTGAACACCGGGGAGCTGTTTTTT.

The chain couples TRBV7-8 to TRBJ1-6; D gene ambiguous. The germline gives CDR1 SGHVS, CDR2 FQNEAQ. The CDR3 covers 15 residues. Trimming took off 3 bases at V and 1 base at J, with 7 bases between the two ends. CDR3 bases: TGTGCCAGCAGCTTGGGCAGATCCTATAATTCACCCCTCCACTTT. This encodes CASSLGRSYNSPLHF. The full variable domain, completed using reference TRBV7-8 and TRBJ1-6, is GAGVSQSPRYKVAKRGQDVALRCDPISGHVSLFWYQQALGQGPEFLTYFQNEAQLDKSGLPSDRFFAERPEGSVSTLKIQRTQQEDSAVYLCASSLGRSYNSPLHFGNGTRLTVT.

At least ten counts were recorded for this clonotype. The CDR3 DNA follows: TGTGCCAGCAGTTTAATTATGGGTGGCTCCTACGAGCAGTACTTC. It specifies CASSLIMGGSYEQYF. The chain employs TRBV28 and TRBJ2-7; D not certain. The germline CDR1 and CDR2 sequences are MDHEN and SYDVKM. CDR3 length equals 15 residues. Trimming shortened V by 2 bases and J by 0 bases, and 11 bases separated the two germline ends.

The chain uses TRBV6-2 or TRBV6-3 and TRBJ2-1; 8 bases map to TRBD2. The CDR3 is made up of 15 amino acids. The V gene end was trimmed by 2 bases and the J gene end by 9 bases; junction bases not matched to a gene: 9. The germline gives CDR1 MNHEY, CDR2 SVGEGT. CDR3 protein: CASSYDRGGWSEQFF. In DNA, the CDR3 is TGTGCCAGCAGTTACGATCGGGGGGGGTGGAGTGAGCAGTTCTTC.

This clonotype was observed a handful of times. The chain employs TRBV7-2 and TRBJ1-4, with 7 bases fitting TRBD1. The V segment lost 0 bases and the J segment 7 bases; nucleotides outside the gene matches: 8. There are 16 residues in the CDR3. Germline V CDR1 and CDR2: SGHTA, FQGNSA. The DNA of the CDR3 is TGTGCCAGCAGCTTAGCGTTACTCAGGGGGGCTGAAAAACTGTTTTTT. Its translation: CASSLALLRGAEKLFF.

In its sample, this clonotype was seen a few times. CDR3 nucleotide sequence: TGTGCCAGCAGTGATGGGTCTAGCGCAAGATCGCAGTTCTTC. It encodes CASSDGSSARSQFF. The chain joins TRBV2 to TRBJ2-1; a possible D gene is TRBD2 (6 bases). Germline V gene sequence: CDR1 SNHLY, CDR2 FYNNEI. The V and J ends lost 3 bases and 12 bases respectively, with 18 bases between them. The CDR3 is 14 amino acids. The complete variable domain, with remaining parts taken from reference TRBV2 and TRBJ2-1, reads EPEVTQTPSHQVTQMGQEVILRCVPISNHLYFYWYRQILGQKVEFLVSFYNNEISEKSEIFDDQFSVERPDGSNFTLKIRSTKLEDSAMYFCASSDGSSARSQFFGPGTRLTVL.

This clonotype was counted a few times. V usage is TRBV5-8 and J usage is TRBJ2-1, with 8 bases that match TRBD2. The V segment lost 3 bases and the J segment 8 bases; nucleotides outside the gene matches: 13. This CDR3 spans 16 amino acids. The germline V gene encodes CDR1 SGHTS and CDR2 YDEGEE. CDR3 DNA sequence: TGTGCCAGCAGCTCAGGAGGGACTAGTTTCATCTATGAGCAGTTCTTC. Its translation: CASSSGGTSFIYEQFF.

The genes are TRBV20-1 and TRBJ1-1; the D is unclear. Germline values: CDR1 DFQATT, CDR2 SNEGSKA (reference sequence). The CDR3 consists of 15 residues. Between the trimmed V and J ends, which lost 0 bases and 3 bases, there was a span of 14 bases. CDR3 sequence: CSARDLLGPDTEAFF. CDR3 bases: TGCAGTGCTAGAGATCTCCTTGGGCCGGACACTGAAGCTTTCTTT.

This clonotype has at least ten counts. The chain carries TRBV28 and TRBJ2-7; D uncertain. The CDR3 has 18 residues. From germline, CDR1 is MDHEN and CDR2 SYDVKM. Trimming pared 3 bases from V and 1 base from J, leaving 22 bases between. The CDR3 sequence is CASSFALVWAEESYEQYF. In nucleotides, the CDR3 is TGTGCCAGCAGTTTTGCACTCGTCTGGGCAGAGGAATCCTACGAGCAGTACTTC. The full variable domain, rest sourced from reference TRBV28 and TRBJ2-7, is DVKVTQSSRYLVKRTGEKVFLECVQDMDHENMFWYRQDPGLGLRLIYFSYDVKMKEKGDIPEGYSVSREKKERFSLILESASTNQTSMYLCASSFALVWAEESYEQYFGPGTRLTVT.

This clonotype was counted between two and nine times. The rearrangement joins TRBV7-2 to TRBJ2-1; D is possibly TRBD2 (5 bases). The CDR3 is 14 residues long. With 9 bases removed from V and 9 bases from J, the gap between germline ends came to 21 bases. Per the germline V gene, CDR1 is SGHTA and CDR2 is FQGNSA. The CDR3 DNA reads TGTGCCAGTCTGAGGGCCGTAGCCAATAGTGAGCAGTTCTTC. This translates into CASLRAVANSEQFF.

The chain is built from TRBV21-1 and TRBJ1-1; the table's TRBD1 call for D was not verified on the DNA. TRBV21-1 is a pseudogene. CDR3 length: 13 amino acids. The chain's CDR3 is CASSTPFDSEAFF. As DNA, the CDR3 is TGTGCCAGCAGCACCCCTTTTGACAGTGAAGCTTTCTTT.

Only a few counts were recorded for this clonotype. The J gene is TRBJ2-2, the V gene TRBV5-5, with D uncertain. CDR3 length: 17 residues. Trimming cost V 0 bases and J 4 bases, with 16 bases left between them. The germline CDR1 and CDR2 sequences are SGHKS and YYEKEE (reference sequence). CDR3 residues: CASSLAVHLPSTGELFF. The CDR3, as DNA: TGTGCCAGCAGCTTGGCCGTACATCTCCCGAGCACCGGGGAGCTGTTTTTT.

CDR3 in DNA: TGCAGTGCTAGAGTCGCGACTAGCGGAGAACCAGATACGCAGTATTTT. Amino acids: CSARVATSGEPDTQYF. This chain uses TRBV20-1 with TRBJ2-3; 9 positions match TRBD2. Trimming removed 1 base from V and 4 bases from J; junction bases left unmatched: 9. The CDR3 is made up of 16 amino acids. CDR1 is DFQATT, CDR2 SNEGSKA, per germline (reference sequence).

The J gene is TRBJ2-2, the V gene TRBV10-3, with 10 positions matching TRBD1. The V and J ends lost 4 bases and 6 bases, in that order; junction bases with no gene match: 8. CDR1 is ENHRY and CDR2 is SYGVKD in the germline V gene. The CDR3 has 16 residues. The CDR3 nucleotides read TGTGCCATCAGTGCCCGGACAGGGGGATTGGCCGGGGAGCTGTTTTTT. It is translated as CAISARTGGLAGELFF.

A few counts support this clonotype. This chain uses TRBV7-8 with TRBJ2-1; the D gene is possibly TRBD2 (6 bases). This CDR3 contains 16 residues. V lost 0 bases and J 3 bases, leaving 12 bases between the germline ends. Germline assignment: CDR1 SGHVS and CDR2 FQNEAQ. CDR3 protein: CASSLAVGGVYNEQFF. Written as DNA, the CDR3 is TGTGCCAGCAGCTTAGCCGTGGGAGGAGTCTACAATGAGCAGTTCTTC.

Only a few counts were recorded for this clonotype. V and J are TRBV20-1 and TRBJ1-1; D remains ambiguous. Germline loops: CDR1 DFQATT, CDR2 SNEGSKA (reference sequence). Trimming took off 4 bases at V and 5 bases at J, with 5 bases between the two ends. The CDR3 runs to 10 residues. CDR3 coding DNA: TGCAGTGCTATGAGGACTGAAGCTTTCTTT. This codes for CSAMRTEAFF.

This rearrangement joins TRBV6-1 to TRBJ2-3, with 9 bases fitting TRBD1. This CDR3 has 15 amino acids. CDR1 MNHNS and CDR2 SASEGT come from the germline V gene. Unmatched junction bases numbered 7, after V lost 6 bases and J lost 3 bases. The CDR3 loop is CASRRDRAVTDTQYF. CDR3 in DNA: TGTGCCAGCAGACGGGACAGGGCAGTAACAGATACGCAGTATTTT.

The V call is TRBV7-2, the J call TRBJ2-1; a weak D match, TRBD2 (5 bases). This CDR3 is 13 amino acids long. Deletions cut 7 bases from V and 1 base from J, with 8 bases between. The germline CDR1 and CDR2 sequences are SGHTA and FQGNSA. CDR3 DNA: TGTGCCAGCACCAGAGGGTCCTACAATGAGCAGTTCTTC. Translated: CASTRGSYNEQFF.

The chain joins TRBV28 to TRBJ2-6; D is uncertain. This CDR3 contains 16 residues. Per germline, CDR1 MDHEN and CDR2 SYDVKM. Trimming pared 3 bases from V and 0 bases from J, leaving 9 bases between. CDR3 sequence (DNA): TGTGCCAGCAGTTTTAGGAGACGCTCTGGGGCCAACGTCCTGACTTTC. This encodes CASSFRRRSGANVLTF.

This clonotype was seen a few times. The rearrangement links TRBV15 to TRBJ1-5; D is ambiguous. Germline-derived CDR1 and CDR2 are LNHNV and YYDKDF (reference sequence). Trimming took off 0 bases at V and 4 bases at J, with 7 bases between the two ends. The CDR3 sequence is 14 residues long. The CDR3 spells CATSRERRNQPQHF. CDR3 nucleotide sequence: TGTGCCACCAGCAGAGAACGGCGAAATCAGCCCCAGCATTTT. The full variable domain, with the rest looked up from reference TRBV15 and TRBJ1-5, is DAMVIQNPRYQVTQFGKPVTLSCSQTLNHNVMYWYQQKSSQAPKLLFHYYDKDFNNEADTPDNFQSRRPNTSFCFLDIRSPGLGDTAMYLCATSRERRNQPQHFGDGTRLSIL.

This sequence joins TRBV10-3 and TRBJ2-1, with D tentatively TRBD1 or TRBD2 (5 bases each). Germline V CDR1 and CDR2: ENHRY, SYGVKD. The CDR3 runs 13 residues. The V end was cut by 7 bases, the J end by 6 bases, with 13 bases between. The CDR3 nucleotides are TGTGCCATCACTCTAGACGGGGCCAATGAGCAGTTCTTC. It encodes CAITLDGANEQFF.

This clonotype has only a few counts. The CDR3 loop is CSVSMGGTRDTQYF. The CDR3 nucleotides are TGCAGCGTTTCAATGGGGGGGACTCGGGATACGCAGTATTTT. The chain uses TRBV29-1 and TRBJ2-3; 7 nucleotides align to TRBD2. Per the germline V gene, CDR1 is SQVTM and CDR2 is ANQGSEA. Trimming cost V 5 bases and J 6 bases; bases outside gene matches: 11. The CDR3 extends over 14 amino acids.